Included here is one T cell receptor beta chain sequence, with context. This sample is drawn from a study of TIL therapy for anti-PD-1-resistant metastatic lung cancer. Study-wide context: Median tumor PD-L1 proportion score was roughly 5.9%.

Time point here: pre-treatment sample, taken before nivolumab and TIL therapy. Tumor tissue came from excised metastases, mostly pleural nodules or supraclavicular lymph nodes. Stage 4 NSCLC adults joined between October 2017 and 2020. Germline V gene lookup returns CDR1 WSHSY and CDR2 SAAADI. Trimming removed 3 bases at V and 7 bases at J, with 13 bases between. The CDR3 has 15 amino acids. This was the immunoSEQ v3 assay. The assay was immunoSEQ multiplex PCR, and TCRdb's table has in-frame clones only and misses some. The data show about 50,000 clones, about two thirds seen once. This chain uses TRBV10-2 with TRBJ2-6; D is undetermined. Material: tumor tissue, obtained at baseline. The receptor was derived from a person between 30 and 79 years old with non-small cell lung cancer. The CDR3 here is CASSEPSHRANVLTF. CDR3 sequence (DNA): TGCGCCAGCAGTGAACCCTCTCACCGAGCCAACGTCCTGACTTTC.